The clone carrying this T cell receptor beta chain showed up just once. Its antigen is undetermined. Sequence at one end of the junction differs from germline and may be a read error. The CDR3 is made up of 14 amino acids. TCRdb used MiXCR to reprocess the 5' RACE reads, holding one entry per CDR3 protein. The profile shows some 1,600,000 distinct CDR3 sequences, 32% of them singletons. The donors were all healthy and Caucasian. This record belongs to a study of identical twins. Findings of the study overall: Twins shared out-of-frame alpha sequences with excess low generation probability. Models came in too low on out-of-frame TCR alpha sharing in monozygotic twins. Researchers caution that invariant MAIT and iNKT cells could partly confound zero-insertion analyses.

The clonotype comes from a newborn girl in good health. The sequencing input was cord blood. The chain couples TRBV12-3 or TRBV12-4 to TRBJ1-5; a possible D gene is TRBD1 (6 bases). The CDR3 DNA sequence: TGTGCCAGCAGTTTCAGGGACACTTATCAGCCCCGGCATTTT. Translating it yields CASSFRDTYQPRHF.